Many counts were recorded for the clone carrying this TCR beta chain. The source of the sample is a study of low-dose radiotherapy and immunotherapy resistance in tumors. Study background: Treatment of Cohort 2 consisted of 1 Gy per fraction every two weeks, amounting to 13 Gy over 26 weeks.

Indicated time point: before trial treatment. The donors' treatment consisted of nivolumab, ipilimumab, aspirin, low-dose cyclophosphamide and low-dose radiotherapy. First-strand cDNA relied on TRAV- and TRBV-specific primers spanning alpha and beta chains. TCR amplification ran 20 PCR cycles using constant-region and V-primer adapter primers. Isolated mRNA underwent amplification by in vitro transcription. TCRdb re-called the reads with MiXCR, one entry per CDR3 protein. Seen here are 65,000 to 100,000 distinct CDR3 sequences, about 18% observed once, and the top ten hold 2.5% to 3.5%. Germline V gives CDR1 LGHNT, CDR2 FRNRAP. The CDR3 runs 15 residues. V shed 6 bases and J 10 bases; nucleotides not matched to a gene: 10.

The sequences come from PBMCs, collected before treatment. This receptor was obtained from a male donor with prostate cancer. The chain combines TRBV12-5 with TRBJ1-6, with 9 bases fitting TRBD1. CDR3: CASGTDRGPGSPLHF. The CDR3 nucleotides read TGTGCTAGTGGGACGGACAGGGGACCCGGCTCACCCCTCCACTTT.